This is a list of T cell receptor beta chains from one sample in a study of T cell clonotyping in hematopoietic cell transplantation. TCRdb keeps only in-frame clones here, not all; method: immunoSEQ multiplex PCR. The profile shows 25,000 to 35,000 clones, roughly 91% of them singletons. Specimen: peripheral blood mononuclear cells, collected before stem cell transplant. These receptors were collected from a man aged 50-59 years with acute myeloid leukemia. Some clones in this sample may be carry-over from other donors' samples. The CDR3 runs from the conserved cysteine through the conserved F or W. D genes are given only for firm matches. Some rows have no size entry. The others give once, few or many, or a class for an expanded clone.

D: TRBD2; J: TRBJ2-1; V: TRBV28; size: NA; DNA: TGTGCCAGCAGTTTACCAACCAGGGCTAGCGGGCCGAGCCCCTACAATGAGCAGTTCTTC; CDR3: CASSLPTRASGPSPYNEQFF
D: TRBD1; J: TRBJ1-2; V: TRBV7-2; size: NA; DNA: TGTGCCAGCAGCAGAAAGGGGGGAGGGGGCGAGGGCTACACCTTC; CDR3: CASSRKGGGGEGYTF
D: TRBD2; J: TRBJ2-1; V: TRBV2; size: NA; DNA: TGTGCCAGCAGTGAAGACCTAGCGGGGGGGTACAATGAGCAGTTCTTC; CDR3: CASSEDLAGGYNEQFF
D: TRBD1; J: TRBJ2-7; V: TRBV2; size: NA; DNA: TGTGCCAGCAGCCGAACAGGGGCCTACGAGCAGTACTTC; CDR3: CASSRTGAYEQYF
D: NA; J: TRBJ1-2; V: TRBV7-2; size: once; DNA: TGTGCCAGCAGCCCGCGGGCTGCTAACTATGGCTACACCTTC; CDR3: CASSPRAANYGYTF
D: NA; J: TRBJ1-2; V: TRBV5-1; size: NA; DNA: TGCGCCAGCAGCTTGGTTCCGGGGCCGGATGGGTATGGCTACACCTTC; CDR3: CASSLVPGPDGYGYTF
D: TRBD2; J: TRBJ2-7; V: TRBV9; size: NA; DNA: TGTGCCAGCAGCGTAGCTACGGGGGGTTTCTACGAGCAGTACTTC; CDR3: CASSVATGGFYEQYF
D: NA; J: TRBJ1-2; V: TRBV4-3; size: once; DNA: TGCGCCAGCAGCCCCGACAGTGGGAGAGTCTATGGCTACACCTTC; CDR3: CASSPDSGRVYGYTF
D: TRBD1; J: TRBJ1-2; V: TRBV10-3; size: NA; DNA: TGTGCCATCAGTGAGTCGAGTGGGACAGGGGGCATCGCTAACTATGGCTACACCTTC; CDR3: CAISESSGTGGIANYGYTF
D: NA; J: TRBJ2-3; V: TRBV5-1; size: NA; DNA: TGCGCCAGCAGCCCCGGTTTTGTGGCGGATACGCAGTATTTT; CDR3: CASSPGFVADTQYF
D: TRBD2; J: TRBJ2-3; V: TRBV30; size: NA; DNA: TGTGCCTGGAGCTTAGGGCGGGGGGGCCAGGATACGCAGTATTTT; CDR3: CAWSLGRGGQDTQYF
D: TRBD1; J: TRBJ1-6; V: TRBV7-2; size: once; DNA: TGTGCCAGCAGCTCCCGGGACAGGGGCTCCTATAATTCACCCCTCCACTTT; CDR3: CASSSRDRGSYNSPLHF
D: NA; J: TRBJ1-2; V: TRBV18; size: NA; DNA: TGTGCCAGCTCACCTGCCAGACAAAGACCTGACTATGGCTACACCTTC; CDR3: CASSPARQRPDYGYTF
D: TRBD1; J: TRBJ1-2; V: TRBV27; size: NA; DNA: TGTGCCAGCAGTTTGAACAGGGGTTATAACTATGGCTACACCTTC; CDR3: CASSLNRGYNYGYTF
D: TRBD1; J: TRBJ1-5; V: TRBV7-9; size: once; DNA: TGTGCCAGCAGTGGGACAGCGGAGGCACACGGGAAGCCCCAGCATTTT; CDR3: CASSGTAEAHGKPQHF
D: NA; J: TRBJ1-2; V: TRBV7-9; size: NA; DNA: TGTGCCAGCAGCCTCGGGAACGAGGGCTATGGCTACACCTTC; CDR3: CASSLGNEGYGYTF
D: NA; J: TRBJ1-1; V: TRBV7-2; size: NA; DNA: TGTGCCAGCAGCTTAGCCAGGGCGGGGAACACTGAAGCTTTCTTT; CDR3: CASSLARAGNTEAFF
D: NA; J: TRBJ1-2; V: TRBV2; size: NA; DNA: TGTGCCAGCAGCTCTCTTCTTGGGCCCCTAAGGGGCTACACCTTC; CDR3: CASSSLLGPLRGYTF
D: NA; J: TRBJ2-5; V: TRBV7-3; size: once; DNA: TGTGCCAGCAGCTGGGGGCTGGGAGAGACCCAGTACTTC; CDR3: CASSWGLGETQYF
D: TRBD2; J: TRBJ2-3; V: TRBV28; size: NA; DNA: TGTGCCAGCAGTTCGCTTAGCGGGGGAGCTTGGGATACGCAGTATTTT; CDR3: CASSSLSGGAWDTQYF
D: NA; J: TRBJ2-7; V: TRBV4-3; size: NA; DNA: TGCGCCAGCAGCCAAGATACGGGCACAGGGGGGGGCGAGCAGTACTTC; CDR3: CASSQDTGTGGGEQYF
D: NA; J: TRBJ1-2; V: TRBV27; size: NA; DNA: TGTGCCAGCAGTTTATTAAGAGGGGCTAACTATGGCTACACCTTC; CDR3: CASSLLRGANYGYTF
D: NA; J: TRBJ2-3; V: TRBV6-1; size: NA; DNA: TGTGCCAGCGCCCGATCCCTCGGAACAGATACGCAGTATTTT; CDR3: CASARSLGTDTQYF
D: NA; J: TRBJ1-4; V: TRBV6-5; size: NA; DNA: TGTGCCAGCAGACATCATTTGCGCAATGAAAAACTGTTTTTT; CDR3: CASRHHLRNEKLFF
D: TRBD2; J: TRBJ2-3; V: TRBV18; size: NA; DNA: TGTGCCAGCTCACCTCGGACTAGCGGGAGCGCAGATACGCAGTATTTT; CDR3: CASSPRTSGSADTQYF
D: NA; J: TRBJ2-2; V: TRBV5-4; size: NA; DNA: TGTGCCAGCAGCTTAGGCCACCTACTGAACACCGGGGAGCTGTTTTTT; CDR3: CASSLGHLLNTGELFF
D: NA; J: TRBJ2-7; V: TRBV6-1; size: NA; DNA: TGTGCCAGCACAGACTCTCCACAGTACGAGCAGTACTTC; CDR3: CASTDSPQYEQYF
D: NA; J: TRBJ2-6; V: TRBV10-3; size: NA; DNA: TGTGCCATCAGTCTTTTATCTCCCCGGTACTCTGGGGCCAACGTCCTGACTTTC; CDR3: CAISLLSPRYSGANVLTF
D: TRBD1; J: TRBJ1-1; V: TRBV30; size: NA; DNA: TGTGCCCGCGCCGTCAGGGGGCTGAGGACTGAAGCTTTCTTT; CDR3: CARAVRGLRTEAFF
D: NA; J: TRBJ1-5; V: TRBV18; size: NA; DNA: TGTGCCAGCTCACCTCGTGGGCTGTCAGGTTATAGCAATCAGCCCCAGCATTTT; CDR3: CASSPRGLSGYSNQPQHF
D: NA; J: TRBJ2-1; V: TRBV19; size: once; DNA: TGTGCCGGAAGTGGGGGAGACAATGAGCAGTTCTTC; CDR3: CAGSGGDNEQFF
D: TRBD1; J: TRBJ2-7; V: TRBV9; size: NA; DNA: TGTGCCAGCAGCGTAGGGCAGGGGGCAAGGAGCGAGCAGTACTTC; CDR3: CASSVGQGARSEQYF
D: NA; J: TRBJ1-5; V: TRBV2; size: NA; DNA: TGTGCCAGCAGTGAGGTGGATTATAGCAATCAGCCCCAGCATTTT; CDR3: CASSEVDYSNQPQHF
D: NA; J: TRBJ1-2; V: TRBV30; size: few; DNA: TGTGCCTGGAGTCCTGGGGGGGCGCGAGGCTACACCTTC; CDR3: CAWSPGGARGYTF
D: NA; J: TRBJ2-7; V: TRBV19; size: NA; DNA: TGTGCCACCTGGGACAGCGGGTCGGAGGGGCAGTACTTC; CDR3: CATWDSGSEGQYF
D: NA; J: TRBJ1-3; V: TRBV5-6; size: NA; DNA: TGTGCCAGCACCTGGCAGGGTATTGGAAACACCATATATTTT; CDR3: CASTWQGIGNTIYF
D: TRBD2; J: TRBJ2-1; V: TRBV5-1; size: NA; DNA: TGCGCCAGCAGCTTAAAACTAGCGGGAGAGGATGAGCAGTTCTTC; CDR3: CASSLKLAGEDEQFF
D: TRBD1; J: TRBJ2-7; V: TRBV7-2; size: NA; DNA: TGTGCCAGCAGTAAAGGGACAGGGGAAAACGAGCAGTACTTC; CDR3: CASSKGTGENEQYF
D: NA; J: TRBJ1-1; V: TRBV5-4; size: NA; DNA: TGTGCCAGCAGCTTGGGGCGGAAAAACACTGAAGCTTTCTTT; CDR3: CASSLGRKNTEAFF